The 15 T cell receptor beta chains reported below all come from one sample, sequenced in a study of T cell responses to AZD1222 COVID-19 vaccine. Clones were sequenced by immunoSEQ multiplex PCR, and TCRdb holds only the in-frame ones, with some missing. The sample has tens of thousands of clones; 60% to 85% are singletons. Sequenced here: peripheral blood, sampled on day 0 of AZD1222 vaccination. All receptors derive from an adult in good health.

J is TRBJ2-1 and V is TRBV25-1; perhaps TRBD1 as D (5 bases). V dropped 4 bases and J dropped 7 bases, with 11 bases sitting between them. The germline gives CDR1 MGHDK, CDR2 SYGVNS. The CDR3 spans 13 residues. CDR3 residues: CASSGLPGNEQFF. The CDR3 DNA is TGTGCCAGCAGTGGACTCCCAGGGAATGAGCAGTTCTTC.

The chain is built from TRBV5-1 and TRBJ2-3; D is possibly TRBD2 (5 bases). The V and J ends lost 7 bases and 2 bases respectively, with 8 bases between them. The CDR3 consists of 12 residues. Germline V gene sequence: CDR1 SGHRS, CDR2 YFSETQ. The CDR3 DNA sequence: TGCGCCAGCTCGGGGTTCACAGATACGCAGTATTTT. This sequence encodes CASSGFTDTQYF.

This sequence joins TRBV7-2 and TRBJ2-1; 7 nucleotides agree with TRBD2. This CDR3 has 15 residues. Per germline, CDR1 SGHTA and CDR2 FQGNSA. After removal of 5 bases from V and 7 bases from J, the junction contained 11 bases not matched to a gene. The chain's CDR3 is CASSPSGTVGNEQFF. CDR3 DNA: TGTGCCAGCAGCCCCAGCGGGACGGTCGGGAATGAGCAGTTCTTC. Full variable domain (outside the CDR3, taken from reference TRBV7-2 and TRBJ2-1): GAGVSQSPSNKVTEKGKDVELRCDPISGHTALYWYRQSLGQGLEFLIYFQGNSAPDKSGLPSDRFSAERTGGSVSTLTIQRTQQEDSAVYLCASSPSGTVGNEQFFGPGTRLTVL.

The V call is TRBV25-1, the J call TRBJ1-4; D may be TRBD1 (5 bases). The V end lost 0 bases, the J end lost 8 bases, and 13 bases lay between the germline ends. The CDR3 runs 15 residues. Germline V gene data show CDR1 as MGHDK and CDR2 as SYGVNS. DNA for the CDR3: TGTGCCAGCAGTGAATATGGGGGTCGAAAGGAAAAACTGTTTTTT. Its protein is CASSEYGGRKEKLFF.

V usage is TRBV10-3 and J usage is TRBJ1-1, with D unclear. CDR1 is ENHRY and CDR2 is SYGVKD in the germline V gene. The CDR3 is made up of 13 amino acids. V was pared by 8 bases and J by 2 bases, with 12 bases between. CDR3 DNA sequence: TGTGCCATCGCGGGATTGGATAACACTGAAGCTTTCTTT. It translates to CAIAGLDNTEAFF.

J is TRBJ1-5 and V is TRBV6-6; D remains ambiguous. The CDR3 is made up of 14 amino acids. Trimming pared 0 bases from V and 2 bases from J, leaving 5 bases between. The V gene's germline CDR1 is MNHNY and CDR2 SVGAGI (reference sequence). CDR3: CASSYSAGNQPQHF. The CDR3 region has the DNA TGTGCCAGCAGTTACTCTGCCGGCAATCAGCCCCAGCATTTT.

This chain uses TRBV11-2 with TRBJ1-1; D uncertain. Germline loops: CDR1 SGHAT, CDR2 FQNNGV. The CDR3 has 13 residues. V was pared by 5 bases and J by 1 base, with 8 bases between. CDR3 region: CASSRRQNTEAFF. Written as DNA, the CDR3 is TGTGCCAGCAGCAGAAGACAGAACACTGAAGCTTTCTTT. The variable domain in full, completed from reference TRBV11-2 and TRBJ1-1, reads EAGVAQSPRYKIIEKRQSVAFWCNPISGHATLYWYQQILGQGPKLLIQFQNNGVVDDSQLPKDRFSAERLKGVDSTLKIQPAKLEDSAVYLCASSRRQNTEAFFGQGTRLTVV.

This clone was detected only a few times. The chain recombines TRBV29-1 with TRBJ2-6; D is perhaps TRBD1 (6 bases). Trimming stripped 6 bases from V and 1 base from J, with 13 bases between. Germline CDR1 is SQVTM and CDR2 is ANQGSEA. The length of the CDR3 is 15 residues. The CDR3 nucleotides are TGCAGCGTATCCTTAGGGGGTTCTGGGGCCAACGTCCTGACTTTC. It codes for CSVSLGGSGANVLTF.

DNA for the CDR3: TGTGCCAGCATCTTTAGAATTTCGAACACTGAAGCTTTCTTT. Protein product: CASIFRISNTEAFF. This chain connects TRBV25-1 to TRBJ1-1, with D uncertain. Germline loops: CDR1 MGHDK, CDR2 SYGVNS. The CDR3 runs 14 residues. The germline V and J ends were trimmed by 7 bases and 1 base, with 13 bases remaining between them.

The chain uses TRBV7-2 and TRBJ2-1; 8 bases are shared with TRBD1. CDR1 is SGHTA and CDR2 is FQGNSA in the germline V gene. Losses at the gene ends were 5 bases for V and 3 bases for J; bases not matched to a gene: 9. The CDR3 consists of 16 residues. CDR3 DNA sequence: TGTGCCAGCAGCCTTCAGGGGGCGATTTTCTACAATGAGCAGTTCTTC. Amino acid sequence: CASSLQGAIFYNEQFF.

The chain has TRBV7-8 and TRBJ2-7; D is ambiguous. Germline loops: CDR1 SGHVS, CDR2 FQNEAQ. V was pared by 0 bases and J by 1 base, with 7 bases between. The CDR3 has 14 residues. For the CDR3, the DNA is TGTGCCAGCAGCTTAGCCGGCCATTCCTACGAGCAGTACTTC. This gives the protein CASSLAGHSYEQYF.

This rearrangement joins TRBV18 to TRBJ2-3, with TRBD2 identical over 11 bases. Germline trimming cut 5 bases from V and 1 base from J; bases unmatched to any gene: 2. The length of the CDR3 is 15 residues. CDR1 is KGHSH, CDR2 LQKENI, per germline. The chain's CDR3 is CASSSGLAGTDTQYF. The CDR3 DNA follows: TGTGCCAGCTCATCGGGACTAGCGGGCACAGATACGCAGTATTTT.

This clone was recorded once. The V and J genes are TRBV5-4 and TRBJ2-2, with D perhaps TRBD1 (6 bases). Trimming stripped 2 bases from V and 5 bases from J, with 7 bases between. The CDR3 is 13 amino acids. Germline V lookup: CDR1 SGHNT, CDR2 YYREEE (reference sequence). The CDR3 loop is CASSLQGTGELFF. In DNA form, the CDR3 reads TGTGCCAGCAGCTTACAGGGAACCGGGGAGCTGTTTTTT.

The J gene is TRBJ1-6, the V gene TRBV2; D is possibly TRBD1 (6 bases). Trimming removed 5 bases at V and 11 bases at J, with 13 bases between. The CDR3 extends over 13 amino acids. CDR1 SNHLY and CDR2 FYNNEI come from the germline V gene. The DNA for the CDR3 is TGTGCCAGCAGTTACAGGGATTTTGCACCCCTCCACTTT. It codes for CASSYRDFAPLHF.

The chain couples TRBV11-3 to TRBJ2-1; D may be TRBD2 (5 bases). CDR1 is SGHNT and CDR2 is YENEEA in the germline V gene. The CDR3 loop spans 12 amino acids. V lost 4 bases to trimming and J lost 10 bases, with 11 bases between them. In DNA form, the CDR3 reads TGTGCCAGCAGCTCCCTCGGGGAAGAGCAGTTCTTC. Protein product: CASSSLGEEQFF.